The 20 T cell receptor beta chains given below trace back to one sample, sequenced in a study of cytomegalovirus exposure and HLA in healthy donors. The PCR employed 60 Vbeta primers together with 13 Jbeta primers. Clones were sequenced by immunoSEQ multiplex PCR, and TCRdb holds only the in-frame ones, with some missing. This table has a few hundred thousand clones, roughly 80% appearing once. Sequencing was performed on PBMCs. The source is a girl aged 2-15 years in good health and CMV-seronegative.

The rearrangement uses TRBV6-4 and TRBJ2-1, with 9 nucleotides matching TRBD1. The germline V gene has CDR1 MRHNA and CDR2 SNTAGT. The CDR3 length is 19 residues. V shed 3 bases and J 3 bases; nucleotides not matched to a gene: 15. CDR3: CASSDIRDRVRLVYNEQFF. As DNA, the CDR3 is TGTGCCAGCAGTGATATCCGGGACAGGGTTCGTCTCGTCTACAATGAGCAGTTCTTC.

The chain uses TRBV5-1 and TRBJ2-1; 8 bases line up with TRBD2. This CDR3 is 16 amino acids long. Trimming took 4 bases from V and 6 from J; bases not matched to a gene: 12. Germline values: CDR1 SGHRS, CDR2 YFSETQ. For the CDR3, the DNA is TGCGCCAGCAGCAAAGGGGACTTCGCGGGGGGCAATGAGCAGTTCTTC. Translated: CASSKGDFAGGNEQFF. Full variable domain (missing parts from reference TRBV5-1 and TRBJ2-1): KAGVTQTPRYLIKTRGQQVTLSCSPISGHRSVSWYQQTPGQGLQFLFEYFSETQRNKGNFPGRFSGRQFSNSRSEMNVSTLELGDSALYLCASSKGDFAGGNEQFFGPGTRLTVL.

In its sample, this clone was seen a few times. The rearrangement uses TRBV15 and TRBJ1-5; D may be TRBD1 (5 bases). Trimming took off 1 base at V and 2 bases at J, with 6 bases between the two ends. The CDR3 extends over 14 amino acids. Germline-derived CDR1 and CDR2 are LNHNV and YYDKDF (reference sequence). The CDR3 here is CATSRVTGNQPQHF. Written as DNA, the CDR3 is TGTGCCACCAGCAGAGTGACAGGCAATCAGCCCCAGCATTTT.

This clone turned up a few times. The CDR3, as DNA: TGCGCCAGCAGCCCGGGGGTCTCCTACGAGCAGTACTTC. It codes for CASSPGVSYEQYF. The chain combines TRBV5-1 with TRBJ2-7; TRBD2 might be the D (6 bases). Trimming stripped 4 bases from V and 0 bases from J, with 8 bases between. This CDR3 has 13 residues. Per the germline V gene, CDR1 is SGHRS and CDR2 is YFSETQ. Using reference TRBV5-1 and TRBJ2-7 for the parts outside the CDR3, the full variable domain is KAGVTQTPRYLIKTRGQQVTLSCSPISGHRSVSWYQQTPGQGLQFLFEYFSETQRNKGNFPGRFSGRQFSNSRSEMNVSTLELGDSALYLCASSPGVSYEQYFGPGTRLTVT.

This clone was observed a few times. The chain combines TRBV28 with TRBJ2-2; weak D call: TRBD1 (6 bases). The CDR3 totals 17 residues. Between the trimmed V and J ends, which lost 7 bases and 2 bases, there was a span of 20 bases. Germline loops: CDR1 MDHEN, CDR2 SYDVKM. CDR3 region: CASIPRVGQSNTGELFF. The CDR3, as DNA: TGTGCCAGCATACCCCGGGTCGGACAGTCAAACACCGGGGAGCTGTTTTTT.

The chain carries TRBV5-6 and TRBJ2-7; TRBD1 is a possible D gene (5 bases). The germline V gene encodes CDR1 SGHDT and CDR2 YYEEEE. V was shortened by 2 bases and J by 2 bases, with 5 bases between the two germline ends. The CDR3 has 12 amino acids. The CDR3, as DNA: TGTGCCAGCAGCTTCAGGGCCTACGAGCAGTACTTC. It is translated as CASSFRAYEQYF.

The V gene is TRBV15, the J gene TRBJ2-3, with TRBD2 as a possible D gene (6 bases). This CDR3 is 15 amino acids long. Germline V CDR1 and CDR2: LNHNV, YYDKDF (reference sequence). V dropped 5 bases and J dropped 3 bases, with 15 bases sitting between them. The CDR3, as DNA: TGTGCCACCAGCCCGGGGGTTCGGGGAACAGATACGCAGTATTTT. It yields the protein CATSPGVRGTDTQYF.

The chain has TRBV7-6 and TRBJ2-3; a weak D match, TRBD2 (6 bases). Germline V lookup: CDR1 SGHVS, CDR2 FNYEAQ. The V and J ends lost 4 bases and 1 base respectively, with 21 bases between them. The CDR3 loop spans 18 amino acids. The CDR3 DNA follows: TGTGCCAGCAGCTCCCTTAGCGGACCATTCCTAGGCACAGATACGCAGTATTTT. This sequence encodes CASSSLSGPFLGTDTQYF.

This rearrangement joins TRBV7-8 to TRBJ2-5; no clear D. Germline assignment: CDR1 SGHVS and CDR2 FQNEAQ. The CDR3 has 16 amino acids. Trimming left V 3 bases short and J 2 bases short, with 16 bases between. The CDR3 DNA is TGTGCCAGCAGCTTTTTTCCCGGAGACTCACAAGAGACCCAGTACTTC. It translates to CASSFFPGDSQETQYF.

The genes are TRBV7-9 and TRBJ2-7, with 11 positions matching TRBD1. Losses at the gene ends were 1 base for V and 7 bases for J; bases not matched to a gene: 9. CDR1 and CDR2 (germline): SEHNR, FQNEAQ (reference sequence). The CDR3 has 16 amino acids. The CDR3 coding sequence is TGTGCCAGCAGCTTAGGGTCTGGACAGGGGGCGCTTGAGCAGTACTTC. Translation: CASSLGSGQGALEQYF.

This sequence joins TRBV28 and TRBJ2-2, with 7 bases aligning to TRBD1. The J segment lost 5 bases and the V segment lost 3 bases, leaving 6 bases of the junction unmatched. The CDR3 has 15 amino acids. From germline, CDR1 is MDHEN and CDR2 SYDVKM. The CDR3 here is CASSFTTGTTGELFF. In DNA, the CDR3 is TGTGCCAGCAGTTTCACGACAGGGACAACCGGGGAGCTGTTTTTT.

The CDR3 protein is CASSPLGGGNDQPQHF. The CDR3 coding sequence is TGTGCCAGCAGTCCTTTGGGGGGGGGTAATGATCAGCCCCAGCATTTT. The chain recombines TRBV28 with TRBJ1-5; a possible D gene is TRBD1 (5 bases). Germline values: CDR1 MDHEN, CDR2 SYDVKM. The germline V and J ends were trimmed by 5 bases and 5 bases, with 19 bases remaining between them. This CDR3 is built from 16 residues.

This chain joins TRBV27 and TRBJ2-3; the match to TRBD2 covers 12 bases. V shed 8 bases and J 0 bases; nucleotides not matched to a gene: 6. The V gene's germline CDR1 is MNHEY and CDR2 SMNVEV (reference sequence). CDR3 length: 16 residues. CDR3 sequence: CASWTSGKRSTDTQYF. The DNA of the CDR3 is TGTGCCAGCTGGACTAGCGGGAAGAGAAGCACAGATACGCAGTATTTT.

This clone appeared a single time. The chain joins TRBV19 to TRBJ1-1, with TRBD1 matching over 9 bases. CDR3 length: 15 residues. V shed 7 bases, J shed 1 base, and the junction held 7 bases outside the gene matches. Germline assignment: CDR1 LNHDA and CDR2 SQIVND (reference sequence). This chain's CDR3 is CASTRDRVRNTEAFF. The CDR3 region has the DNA TGTGCCAGTACCAGGGACAGGGTCCGGAACACTGAAGCTTTCTTT.

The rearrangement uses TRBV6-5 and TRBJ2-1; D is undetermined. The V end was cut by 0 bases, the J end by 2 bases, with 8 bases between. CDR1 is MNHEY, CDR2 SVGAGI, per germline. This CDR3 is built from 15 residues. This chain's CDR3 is CASSYSAATYNEQFF. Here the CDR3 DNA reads TGTGCCAGCAGTTACTCGGCGGCCACCTACAATGAGCAGTTCTTC.

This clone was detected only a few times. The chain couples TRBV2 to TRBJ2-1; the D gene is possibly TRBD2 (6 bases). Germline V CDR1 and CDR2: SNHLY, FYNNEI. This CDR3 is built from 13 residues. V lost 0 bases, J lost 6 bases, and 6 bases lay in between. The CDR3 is CASSEAGGNEQFF. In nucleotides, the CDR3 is TGTGCCAGCAGTGAAGCGGGGGGCAATGAGCAGTTCTTC. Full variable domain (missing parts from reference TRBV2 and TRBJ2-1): EPEVTQTPSHQVTQMGQEVILRCVPISNHLYFYWYRQILGQKVEFLVSFYNNEISEKSEIFDDQFSVERPDGSNFTLKIRSTKLEDSAMYFCASSEAGGNEQFFGPGTRLTVL.

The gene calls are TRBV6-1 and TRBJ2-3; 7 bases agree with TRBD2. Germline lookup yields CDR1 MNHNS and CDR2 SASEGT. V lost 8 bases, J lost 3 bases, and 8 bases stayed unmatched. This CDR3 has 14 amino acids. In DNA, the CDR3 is TGTGCCAGCCTGACTAGCTATTTTACAGATACGCAGTATTTT. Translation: CASLTSYFTDTQYF.

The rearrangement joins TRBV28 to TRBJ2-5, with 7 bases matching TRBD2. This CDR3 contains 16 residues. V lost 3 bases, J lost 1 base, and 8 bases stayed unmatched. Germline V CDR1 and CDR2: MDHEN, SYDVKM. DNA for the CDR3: TGTGCCAGCAGTTTGACCCTGGCGGGAGCCCAAGAGACCCAGTACTTC. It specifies CASSLTLAGAQETQYF.

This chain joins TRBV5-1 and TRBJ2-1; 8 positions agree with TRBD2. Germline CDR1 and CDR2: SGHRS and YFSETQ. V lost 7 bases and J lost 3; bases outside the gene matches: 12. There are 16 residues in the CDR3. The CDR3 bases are TGCGCCAGCCACCCGCCAGCGGGAGAGATCTACAATGAGCAGTTCTTC. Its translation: CASHPPAGEIYNEQFF.

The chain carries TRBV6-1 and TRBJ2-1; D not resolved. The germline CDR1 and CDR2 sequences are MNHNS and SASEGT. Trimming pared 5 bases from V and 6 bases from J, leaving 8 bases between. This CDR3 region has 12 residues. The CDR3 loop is CASSLTGNEQFF. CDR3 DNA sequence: TGTGCCAGCAGTCTTACTGGCAATGAGCAGTTCTTC.